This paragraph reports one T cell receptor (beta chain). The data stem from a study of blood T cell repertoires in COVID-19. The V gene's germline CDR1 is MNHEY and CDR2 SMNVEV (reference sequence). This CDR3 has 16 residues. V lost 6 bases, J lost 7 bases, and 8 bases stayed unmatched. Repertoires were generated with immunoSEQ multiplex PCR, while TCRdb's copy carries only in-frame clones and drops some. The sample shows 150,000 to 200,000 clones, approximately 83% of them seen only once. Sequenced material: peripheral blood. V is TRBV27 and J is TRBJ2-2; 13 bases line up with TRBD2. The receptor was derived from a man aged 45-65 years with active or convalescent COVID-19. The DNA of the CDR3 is TGTGCCAGCAGCTCACTAGCGGGGGGGCTTGGCGGGGAGCTGTTTTTT. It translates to CASSSLAGGLGGELFF.